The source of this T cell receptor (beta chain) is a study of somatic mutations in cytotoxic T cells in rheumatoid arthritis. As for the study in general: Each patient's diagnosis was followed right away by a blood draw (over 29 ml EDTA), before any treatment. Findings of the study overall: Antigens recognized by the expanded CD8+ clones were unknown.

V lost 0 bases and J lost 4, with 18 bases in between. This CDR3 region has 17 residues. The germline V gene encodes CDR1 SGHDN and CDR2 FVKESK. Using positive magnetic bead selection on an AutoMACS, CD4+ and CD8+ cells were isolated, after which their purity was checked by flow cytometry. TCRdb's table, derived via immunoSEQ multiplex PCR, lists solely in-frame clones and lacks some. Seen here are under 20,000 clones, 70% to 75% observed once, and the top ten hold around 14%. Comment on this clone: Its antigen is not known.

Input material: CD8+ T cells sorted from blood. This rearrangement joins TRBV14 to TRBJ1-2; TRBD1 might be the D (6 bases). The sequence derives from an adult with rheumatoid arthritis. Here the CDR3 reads CASSQDPGGGLSYGYTF. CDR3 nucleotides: TGTGCCAGCAGCCAAGACCCCGGGGGGGGGCTATCCTATGGCTACACCTTC.